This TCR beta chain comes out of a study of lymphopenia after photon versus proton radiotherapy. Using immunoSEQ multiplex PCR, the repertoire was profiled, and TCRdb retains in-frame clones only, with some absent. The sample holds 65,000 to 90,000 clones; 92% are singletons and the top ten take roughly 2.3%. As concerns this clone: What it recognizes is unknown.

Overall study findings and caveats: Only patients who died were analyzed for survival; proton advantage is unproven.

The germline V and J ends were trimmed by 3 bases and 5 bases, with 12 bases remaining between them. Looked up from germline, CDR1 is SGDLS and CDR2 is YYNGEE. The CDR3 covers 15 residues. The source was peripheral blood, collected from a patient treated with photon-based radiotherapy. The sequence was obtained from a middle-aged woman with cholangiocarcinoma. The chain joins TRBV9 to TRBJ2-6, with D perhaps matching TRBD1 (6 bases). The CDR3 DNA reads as TGTGCCAGCAGCGCCCAGACAGGCTGGGCCAACGTCCTGACTTTC. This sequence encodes CASSAQTGWANVLTF.